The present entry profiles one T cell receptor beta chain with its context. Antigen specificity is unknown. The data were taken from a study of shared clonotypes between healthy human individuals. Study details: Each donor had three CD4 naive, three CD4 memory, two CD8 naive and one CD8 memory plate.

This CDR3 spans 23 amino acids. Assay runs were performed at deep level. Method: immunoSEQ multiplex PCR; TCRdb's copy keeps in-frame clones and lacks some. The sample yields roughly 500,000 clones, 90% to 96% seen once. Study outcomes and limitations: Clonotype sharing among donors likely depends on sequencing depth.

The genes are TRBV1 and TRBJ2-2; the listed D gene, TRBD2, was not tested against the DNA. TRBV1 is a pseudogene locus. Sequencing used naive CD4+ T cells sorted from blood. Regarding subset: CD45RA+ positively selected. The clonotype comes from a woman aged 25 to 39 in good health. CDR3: CTSSQDYRPPSGATPTNTGELFF. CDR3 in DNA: TGCACCAGCAGCCAAGATTACAGGCCGCCTAGCGGGGCAACCCCAACAAACACCGGGGAGCTGTTTTTT.